This is a list of T cell receptor beta chains from one sample in a study of T cells in Graves' hyperthyroidism and ophthalmopathy. TCRdb itself ran the multiplex PCR reads through MiXCR, one entry per CDR3 protein. The sample carries around 300,000 distinct CDR3 sequences, roughly 15% recorded once. Sequenced sample: blood. The receptors shown here come from a woman between 45 and 60 years old with Graves' hyperthyroidism that later progressed to Graves' ophthalmopathy. Each CDR3 is given with its conserved first and last residue. The D gene is left open where the match is weak. A row's size may be missing; if present it is once, few, many or a size class.

V	J	size	D	DNA	CDR3
TRBV12-3/TRBV12-4	TRBJ2-1	many	-	TGTGCCAGCCTTACCTTTTTCGAGCGGAGCTCCTACAATGAGCAGTTCTTC	CASLTFFERSSYNEQFF
TRBV7-9	TRBJ2-5	many	-	TGTGCCAGCAGCTCCAGGGACGGGGAGACCCAGTACTTC	CASSSRDGETQYF
TRBV3-1	TRBJ1-3	many	-	TGTGCCAGCAGCCAGAATGGAAACACCATATATTTT	CASSQNGNTIYF
TRBV7-9	TRBJ1-4	-	-	TGTGCCAGCGGCGGGGCCAGCAAAAATGAAAAACTGTTTTTT	CASGGASKNEKLFF
TRBV10-1	TRBJ2-5	many	-	TGCGCCAGCAGTGTTGGGAGAAGCGGGGAGACCCAGTACTTC	CASSVGRSGETQYF
TRBV20-1	TRBJ2-5	many	TRBD2	TGCAGTGCCCAGAGCGGGAGGGAACAAGAGACCCAGTACTTC	CSAQSGREQETQYF
TRBV5-1	TRBJ2-7	many	-	TGCGCCAGCAGCTTGGTGGAACCCTACGAGCAGTACTTC	CASSLVEPYEQYF
TRBV20-1	TRBJ1-1	many	-	TGCAGTGCTAGAGACTCGGACGGGATGAACACTGAAGCTTTCTTT	CSARDSDGMNTEAFF
TRBV24-1	TRBJ1-2	-	TRBD1	TGTGCCACCAGTGAACCTCGGACAGGGACGGTCGACAGCTACACCTTC	CATSEPRTGTVDSYTF
TRBV6-1	TRBJ2-5	many	TRBD1	TGTGCCAGCCGTCCGGGACAGGGGGCTGAGACCCAGTACTTC	CASRPGQGAETQYF
TRBV20-1	TRBJ2-5	many	-	TGCAGTGCTAGGCAGGACCAAGCTCAAGAGACCCAGTACTTC	CSARQDQAQETQYF
TRBV11-2	TRBJ2-5	many	-	TGTGCCAGCAGGGTAGGGGCCCAAGAGACCCAGTACTTC	CASRVGAQETQYF
TRBV19	TRBJ1-5	-	TRBD1	TGTGCCAGTAGCCACCGGGACAGGGGCGTTTATAGCAATCAGCCCCAGCATTTT	CASSHRDRGVYSNQPQHF
TRBV11-2	TRBJ2-3	many	-	TGTGCCAGCAGCTTTCGATGGACAGCAACTCGCACAGATACGCAGTATTTT	CASSFRWTATRTDTQYF
TRBV24-1	TRBJ2-7	many	-	TGTGCCACCAGTGATTCCGACAGGCACGAGCAGTACTTC	CATSDSDRHEQYF
TRBV28	TRBJ2-7	many	TRBD1	TGTGCCAGCAGTTTCGGGGACAGGTCCTACGAGCAGTACTTC	CASSFGDRSYEQYF
TRBV5-6	TRBJ1-1	few	-	TGTGCCAGCAGCTTACTTCTTACCGCACAGGCTGAAGCTTTCTTT	CASSLLLTAQAEAFF
TRBV12-3/TRBV12-4	TRBJ1-2	many	TRBD1	TGTGCCAGCAGTATTGACAGGGTAGGAAGGGGCTACACCTTC	CASSIDRVGRGYTF
TRBV20-1	TRBJ1-2	-	-	TGCAGTGCTAGAAGGGCCAGGACCTATTATGGCTACACCTTC	CSARRARTYYGYTF
TRBV11-2	TRBJ2-7	many	TRBD2	TGTGCCAGCAGCTTAGAAGTTGGGGGGGGCGAGCAGTACTTC	CASSLEVGGGEQYF
TRBV3-1	TRBJ2-2	many	-	TGTGCCAGCAGCTTAAGATCATCTTTGAGGGGTAGTCCCAACACCGGGGAGCTGTTTTTT	CASSLRSSLRGSPNTGELFF
TRBV5-1	TRBJ1-5	many	TRBD1	TGCGCCAGCAGCAAACCCGGGACAGGGGTTCGTCAGCCCCAGCATTTT	CASSKPGTGVRQPQHF
TRBV5-1	TRBJ1-2	many	-	TGCGCCAGCAGCTTGCAAACAGGGACCTGGGACTACACCTTC	CASSLQTGTWDYTF
TRBV12-3/TRBV12-4	TRBJ2-1	many	TRBD2	TGTGCCAGCAGTTTAGGTAGCGGGAATCCAAGCAATGAGCAGTTCTTC	CASSLGSGNPSNEQFF
TRBV28	TRBJ2-4	many	TRBD1	TGTGCCAGCAGCTGGGGACAGGGGGGAAACATTCAGTACTTC	CASSWGQGGNIQYF
TRBV5-4	TRBJ2-1	-	-	TGTGCCAGCAGCTTGGATACAAATGAGCAGTTCTTC	CASSLDTNEQFF
TRBV13	TRBJ2-1	many	TRBD1	TGTGCCAGCAGCCCAGGGGGGGGACAGGGTTCAACCGAGCAGTTCTTC	CASSPGGGQGSTEQFF
TRBV20-1	TRBJ2-1	-	TRBD1	TGCAGTGCTCCCTCCAGGGGGAGCTCCTACAATGAGCAGTTCTTC	CSAPSRGSSYNEQFF
TRBV9	TRBJ1-1	few	TRBD1	TGTGCCAGCAGCGGCTGGACAGGGGGCACTGAAGCTTTCTTT	CASSGWTGGTEAFF
TRBV2	TRBJ2-3	many	-	TGTGCCAGCAGTGAAGAAGGGAGTTATGGTACGCAGTATTTT	CASSEEGSYGTQYF
TRBV7-9	TRBJ1-4	few	-	TGTGCCAGCAGTTCATACCCGGGGAGGGAAAATGAAAAACTGTTTTTT	CASSSYPGRENEKLFF
TRBV15	TRBJ1-2	many	-	TGTGCCACCAGCAGAGATTCCGGGACAACTTATGGCTACACCTTC	CATSRDSGTTYGYTF
TRBV19	TRBJ1-5	-	TRBD1	TGTGCCAGTACTCGGGACAGGGGGCGCGATCAGCCCCAGCATTTT	CASTRDRGRDQPQHF
TRBV13	TRBJ2-7	-	-	TGTGCCAGCACCGAGACAGGAGACTACGAGCAGTACTTC	CASTETGDYEQYF
TRBV28	TRBJ2-3	many	TRBD2	TGTGCCAGCAGTTCGAGCGGGAGGGCCGTAGATACGCAGTATTTT	CASSSSGRAVDTQYF
TRBV3-1	TRBJ2-7	-	-	TGTGCCAGCAGCCAGCGGGACAGAAGCTCCTACGAGCAGTACTTC	CASSQRDRSSYEQYF
TRBV2	TRBJ1-5	few	-	TGTGCCAGCAGTGACAAGGGTGGCAATCAGCCCCAGCATTTT	CASSDKGGNQPQHF
TRBV11-1	TRBJ2-5	few	-	TGTGCCAGCAGCTTGTCTCGGGCGGGAACCTACCAAGAGACCCAGTACTTC	CASSLSRAGTYQETQYF
TRBV11-2	TRBJ2-3	many	-	TGTGCCAGCAGCTCGGGCTTCTTACAGGCAGATACGCAGTATTTT	CASSSGFLQADTQYF
TRBV18	TRBJ1-5	many	-	TGTGCCAGCTCACCAGACGGAATCAATCAGCCCCAGCATTTT	CASSPDGINQPQHF
TRBV6-5	TRBJ1-6	few	-	TGTGCCAGCAGTTACCTCCGGGACGGAGGACTCCACTTT	CASSYLRDGGLHF
TRBV5-4	TRBJ2-3	many	TRBD2	TGTGCCAGCAGCTCTGGGACTAGCGGGGCTAGCACAGATACGCAGTATTTT	CASSSGTSGASTDTQYF
TRBV15	TRBJ1-3	-	-	TGTGCCACCAGCAGAGATCAGGGCCCTGGAAACACCATATATTTT	CATSRDQGPGNTIYF